This TCR beta chain emerged from a study of T-cell memory formation after mild COVID-19. Study in general: The two donors had largely donor-specific TCR clusters.

Per germline, CDR1 DFQATT and CDR2 SNEGSKA (reference sequence). V was clipped by 2 bases and J by 6 bases, with 16 bases between them. The CDR3 is 14 residues long. Study conclusions and caveats: Clones contracting across day 15 to 85 had a balanced CD4/CD8 profile; later expanding clones leaned CD4+. Whether day 37 second-wave clones are SARS-CoV-2-specific was not confirmed.

MiXCR, run by TCRdb on the 5' RACE reads, gives a single entry per CDR3 protein. The data hold hundreds of thousands of distinct CDR3 sequences, with roughly 15% observed a single time. Of note for this clonotype: Its target is unknown.

The chain has TRBV20-1 and TRBJ2-5, with D tentatively TRBD1 (5 bases). This TCR was sampled from a man aged 18 to 35 who had mild COVID-19 (a few samples of this study predate the infection). Cell type and time point are not known. The sequenced material came from PBMCs or a T cell subset sorted from them (not recorded which). Here the CDR3 reads CSARYSGYQKTQYF. The CDR3 DNA follows: TGCAGTGCTAGATACTCAGGGTATCAGAAGACCCAGTACTTC.